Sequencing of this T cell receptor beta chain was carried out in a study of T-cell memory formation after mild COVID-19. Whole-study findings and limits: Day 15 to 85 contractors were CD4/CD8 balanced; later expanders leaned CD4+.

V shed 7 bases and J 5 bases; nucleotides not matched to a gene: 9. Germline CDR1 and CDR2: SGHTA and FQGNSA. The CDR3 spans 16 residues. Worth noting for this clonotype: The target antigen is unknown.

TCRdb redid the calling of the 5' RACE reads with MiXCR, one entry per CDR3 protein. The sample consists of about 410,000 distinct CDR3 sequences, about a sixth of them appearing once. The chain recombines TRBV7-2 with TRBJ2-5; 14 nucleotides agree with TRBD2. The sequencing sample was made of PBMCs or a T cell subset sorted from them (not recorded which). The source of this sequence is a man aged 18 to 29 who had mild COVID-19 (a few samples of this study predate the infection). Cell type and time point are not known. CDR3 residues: CASNPTSGGARETQYF. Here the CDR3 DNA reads TGTGCCAGCAACCCGACTAGCGGGGGGGCCAGGGAGACCCAGTACTTC.